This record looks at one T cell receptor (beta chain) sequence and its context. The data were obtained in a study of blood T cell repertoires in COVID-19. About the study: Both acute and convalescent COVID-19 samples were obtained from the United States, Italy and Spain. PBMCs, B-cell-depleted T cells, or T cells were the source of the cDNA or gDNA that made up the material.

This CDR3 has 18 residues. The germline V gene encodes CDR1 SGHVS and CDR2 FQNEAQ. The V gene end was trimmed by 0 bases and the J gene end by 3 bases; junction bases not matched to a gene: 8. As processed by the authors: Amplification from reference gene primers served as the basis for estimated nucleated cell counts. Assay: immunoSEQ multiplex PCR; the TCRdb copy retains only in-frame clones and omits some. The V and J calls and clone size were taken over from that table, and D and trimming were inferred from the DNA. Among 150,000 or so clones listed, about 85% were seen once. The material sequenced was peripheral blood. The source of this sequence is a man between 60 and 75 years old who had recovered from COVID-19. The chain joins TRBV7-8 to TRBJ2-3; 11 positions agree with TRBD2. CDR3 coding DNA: TGTGCCAGCAGCTTAGCCCGAACAACTAGCGGGGGTACAGATACGCAGTATTTT. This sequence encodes CASSLARTTSGGTDTQYF.